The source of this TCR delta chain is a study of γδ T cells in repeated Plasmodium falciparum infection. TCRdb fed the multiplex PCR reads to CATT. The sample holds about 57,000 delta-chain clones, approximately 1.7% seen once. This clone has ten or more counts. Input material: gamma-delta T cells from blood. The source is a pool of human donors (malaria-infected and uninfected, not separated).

The chain's CDR3 is CALGATRYWGSPVVNTDKLIF. The CDR3 DNA follows: TGTGCTCTTGGGGCCACCCGGTACTGGGGATCCCCCGTCGTTAACACCGATAAACTCATCTTT. The chain recombines TRDV1 with TRDJ1; TRDD3 agrees at 7 bases. J was trimmed by 0 bases and V by 4 bases; bases with no gene match: 23. CDR3 size: 21 residues. Germline CDR1 TSWWSYY, CDR2 QGS.